This note documents a single T cell receptor beta chain sequence. As yet, its antigen is unknown. CDR1 MNHEY and CDR2 SMNVEV come from the germline V gene (reference sequence). This CDR3 spans 13 amino acids. V shed 6 bases, J shed 10 bases, and the junction held 6 bases outside the gene matches. Sequenced by immunoSEQ multiplex PCR; TCRdb stores in-frame clones only, minus some. Of approximately 160,000 clones listed, about 90% are singletons. The data stem from a study of cytomegalovirus exposure and HLA in healthy donors. General study findings and limits: Later, an analysis found that TCR clusters from the first cohort tended to co-occur in the roughly 120 validation repertoires. Most observed TCR sequences were rare, whereas some public TCRs were detected in many donors.

The chain combines TRBV27 with TRBJ2-1; 10 positions agree with TRBD2. The receptor was isolated from a woman aged 18-30 years in good health and CMV-seropositive. The sample was PBMCs. The CDR3 loop reads CASSIGLAVEQFF. CDR3 DNA: TGTGCCAGCAGCATCGGACTAGCGGTCGAGCAGTTCTTC.